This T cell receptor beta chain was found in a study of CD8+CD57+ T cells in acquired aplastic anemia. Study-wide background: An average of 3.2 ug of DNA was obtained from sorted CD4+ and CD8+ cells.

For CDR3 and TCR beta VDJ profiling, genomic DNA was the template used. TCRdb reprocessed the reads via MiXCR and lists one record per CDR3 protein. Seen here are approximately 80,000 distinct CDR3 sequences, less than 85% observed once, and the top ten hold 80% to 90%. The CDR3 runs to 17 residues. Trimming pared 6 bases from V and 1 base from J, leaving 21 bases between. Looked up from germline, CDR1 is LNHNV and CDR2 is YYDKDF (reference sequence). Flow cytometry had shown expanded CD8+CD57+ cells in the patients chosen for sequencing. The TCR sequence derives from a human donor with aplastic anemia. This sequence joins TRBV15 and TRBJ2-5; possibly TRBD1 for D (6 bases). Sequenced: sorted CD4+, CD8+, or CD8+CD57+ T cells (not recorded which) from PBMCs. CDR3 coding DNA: TGTGCCACCAGTTTTACTCAGGGGTCTACTTTCCAAGAGACCCAGTACTTC. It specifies CATSFTQGSTFQETQYF.